Listed here are 16 T cell receptor beta chains from one sample, sequenced in a study of radiotherapy plus CTLA-4 blockade in lung cancer. Sequencing used immunoSEQ multiplex PCR; TCRdb keeps in-frame clones, though not all of them. Of about 64,000 clones in the sample, about 72% were seen once. Specimen: peripheral blood, collected from a patient treated with radiotherapy plus ipilimumab. All receptors come from a human donor with non-small cell lung cancer whose response to radiotherapy plus ipilimumab could not be evaluated.

This sequence joins TRBV4-2 and TRBJ1-2; tentatively, D is TRBD1 (5 bases). This CDR3 is 11 amino acids long. The germline V and J ends were trimmed by 3 bases and 6 bases, with 5 bases remaining between them. In germline, CDR1 is LGHNA, CDR2 YNFKEQ. The CDR3 DNA reads TGTGCCAGCAGCCAGACAGATGGCTACACCTTC. Protein product: CASSQTDGYTF.

This CDR3 reads CASSLSSLEGIYNEQFF. The CDR3 DNA reads TGTGCCAGCAGCTTATCTAGTCTGGAGGGGATATACAATGAGCAGTTCTTC. This chain connects TRBV7-3 to TRBJ2-1; perhaps TRBD2 as D (6 bases). The CDR3 has 17 residues. V lost 2 bases and J lost 4, with 18 bases in between. In germline, CDR1 is SGHTA, CDR2 FQGTGA.

Regarding this clone: This may be a read error: a much more frequent sequence differs by one nucleotide. Other DNA sequences in this specimen translate into the identical CDR3. V and J are TRBV30 and TRBJ2-7; D is possibly TRBD1 (6 bases). With 6 bases removed from V and 0 bases from J, the gap between germline ends came to 18 bases. From germline, CDR1 is GTSNPN and CDR2 SVGIG (reference sequence). This CDR3 is built from 15 residues. CDR3 amino acids: CACLLRQAFSYEQYF. The CDR3 bases are TGTGCCTGTCTCCTAAGACAGGCGTTCTCCTACGAGCAGTACTTC.

The V call is TRBV11-3, the J call TRBJ1-3; D uncertain. The CDR3 extends over 16 amino acids. CDR1 and CDR2 from the germline V gene are SGHNT and YENEEA. Trimming stripped 3 bases from V and 0 bases from J, with 12 bases between. CDR3 region: CASSFSLIYSGNTIYF. The CDR3 DNA reads as TGTGCCAGCAGCTTCTCCCTAATTTACTCTGGAAACACCATATATTTT.

This chain connects TRBV28 to TRBJ1-4; TRBD1 aligns across 9 bases. This CDR3 region has 17 residues. Germline V gene lookup returns CDR1 MDHEN and CDR2 SYDVKM. The ends lost 2 bases at V and 4 bases at J; junction bases unmatched: 8. CDR3 sequence (DNA): TGTGCCAGCAGTTTAAAGGGACAGGGTATAAGTAATGAAAAACTGTTTTTT. Amino acid sequence: CASSLKGQGISNEKLFF.

CDR3 DNA sequence: TGTGCCATCAAGACTAGCGGGGGAACCACAGATACGCAGTATTTT. Translating it yields CAIKTSGGTTDTQYF. This sequence joins TRBV10-3 and TRBJ2-3; 12 bases line up with TRBD2. CDR3 size: 15 residues. Germline values: CDR1 ENHRY, CDR2 SYGVKD. The V gene end was trimmed by 7 bases and the J gene end by 2 bases; junction bases not matched to a gene: 4.

The V and J genes are TRBV30 and TRBJ1-5, with 9 positions matching TRBD1. Trimming took 6 bases from V and 5 from J; bases not matched to a gene: 8. Per the germline V gene, CDR1 is GTSNPN and CDR2 is SVGIG (reference sequence). The CDR3 is 14 residues long. CDR3 bases: TGTGCCTGCAACAGGGGGACAGGGTATCAGCCCCAGCATTTT. This gives the protein CACNRGTGYQPQHF.

This sequence joins TRBV19 and TRBJ2-6, with a possible D match to TRBD2 (7 bases). This CDR3 contains 16 residues. The V end lost 3 bases, the J end lost 4 bases, and 13 bases lay between the germline ends. The germline V gene has CDR1 LNHDA and CDR2 SQIVND (reference sequence). CDR3 in amino acids: CASSIGGLAGANVLTF. As DNA, the CDR3 is TGTGCCAGTAGTATCGGGGGGCTGGCAGGGGCCAACGTCCTGACTTTC.

The chain couples TRBV5-5 to TRBJ2-5, with unresolved D. The V and J ends lost 0 bases and 6 bases respectively, with 9 bases between them. Germline-derived CDR1 and CDR2 are SGHKS and YYEKEE (reference sequence). The CDR3 covers 13 residues. The CDR3 spells CASSLDSEKTQYF. DNA for the CDR3: TGTGCCAGCAGCTTGGACAGTGAGAAGACCCAGTACTTC. The variable domain in full, completed from reference TRBV5-5 and TRBJ2-5, reads DAGVTQSPTHLIKTRGQQVTLRCSPISGHKSVSWYQQVLGQGPQFIFQYYEKEERGRGNFPDRFSARQFPNYSSELNVNALLLGDSALYLCASSLDSEKTQYFGPGTRLLVL.

The chain couples TRBV28 to TRBJ2-7; 8 nucleotides align to TRBD1. This CDR3 contains 13 residues. Trimming cost V 8 bases and J 3 bases; bases outside gene matches: 6. Germline CDR1 and CDR2: MDHEN and SYDVKM. The CDR3 region has the DNA TGTGCCAGCTTACAGGGGGTTAACTACGAGCAGTACTTC. Translated: CASLQGVNYEQYF.

The chain uses TRBV6-5 and TRBJ1-4; D uncertain. The CDR3 runs 11 residues. V shed 8 bases and J shed 8 bases, with 9 bases lying between them. Germline values: CDR1 MNHEY, CDR2 SVGAGI. CDR3 nucleotide sequence: TGTGCCAGCGAGGGTCCGGAAAAACTGTTTTTT. Translating it yields CASEGPEKLFF.

This clone appeared a single time. The gene calls are TRBV5-4 and TRBJ1-1; 8 bases fit TRBD1. The germline gives CDR1 SGHNT, CDR2 YYREEE (reference sequence). The V and J ends lost 4 bases and 0 bases, in that order; junction bases with no gene match: 5. This CDR3 has 15 residues. As DNA, the CDR3 is TGTGCCAGCAGCATGGGACAGGAGATGAACACTGAAGCTTTCTTT. Translating it yields CASSMGQEMNTEAFF. The full variable domain, in which reference TRBV5-4 and TRBJ1-1 provide the parts outside the CDR3, is ETGVTQSPTHLIKTRGQQVTLRCSSQSGHNTVSWYQQALGQGPQFIFQYYREEENGRGNFPPRFSGLQFPNYSSELNVNALELDDSALYLCASSMGQEMNTEAFFGQGTRLTVV.

The genes are TRBV10-3 and TRBJ1-1; TRBD1 matches 9 bases. The CDR3 has 14 amino acids. The V gene end was trimmed by 3 bases and the J gene end by 7 bases; junction bases not matched to a gene: 6. Germline V CDR1 and CDR2: ENHRY, SYGVKD. The CDR3 sequence is CAISERTGVDEAFF. The DNA for the CDR3 is TGTGCCATCAGTGAAAGGACAGGGGTTGATGAAGCTTTCTTT.

The gene calls are TRBV9 and TRBJ2-5, with TRBD2 matching 9 bases. CDR3 size: 16 residues. Germline CDR1 is SGDLS and CDR2 is YYNGEE. J was trimmed by 1 base and V by 0 bases; bases with no gene match: 4. This CDR3 is CASSVGLAGIQETQYF. CDR3 bases: TGTGCCAGCAGCGTAGGTCTAGCGGGGATCCAAGAGACCCAGTACTTC.

This chain uses TRBV7-2 with TRBJ2-7; no clear D gene. The CDR3 consists of 14 residues. CDR1 and CDR2 from the germline V gene are SGHTA and FQGNSA. Trimming removed 5 bases at V and 3 bases at J, with 14 bases between. CDR3 coding DNA: TGTGCCAGCAGCCATCCGGTCCTTGTCTACGAGCAGTACTTC. This translates into CASSHPVLVYEQYF. The variable domain in full, with the rest retrieved from reference TRBV7-2 and TRBJ2-7, is GAGVSQSPSNKVTEKGKDVELRCDPISGHTALYWYRQSLGQGLEFLIYFQGNSAPDKSGLPSDRFSAERTGGSVSTLTIQRTQQEDSAVYLCASSHPVLVYEQYFGPGTRLTVT.

This clone has a count of ten or more. This sequence joins TRBV30 and TRBJ1-5; D is possibly TRBD1 (5 bases). V dropped 5 bases and J dropped 5 bases, with 16 bases sitting between them. Germline V gene data show CDR1 as GTSNPN and CDR2 as SVGIG (reference sequence). CDR3 size: 14 residues. The CDR3 is CAWSIDSSDQPQHF. The CDR3 coding sequence is TGTGCCTGGTCCATTGACAGTTCAGATCAGCCCCAGCATTTT.